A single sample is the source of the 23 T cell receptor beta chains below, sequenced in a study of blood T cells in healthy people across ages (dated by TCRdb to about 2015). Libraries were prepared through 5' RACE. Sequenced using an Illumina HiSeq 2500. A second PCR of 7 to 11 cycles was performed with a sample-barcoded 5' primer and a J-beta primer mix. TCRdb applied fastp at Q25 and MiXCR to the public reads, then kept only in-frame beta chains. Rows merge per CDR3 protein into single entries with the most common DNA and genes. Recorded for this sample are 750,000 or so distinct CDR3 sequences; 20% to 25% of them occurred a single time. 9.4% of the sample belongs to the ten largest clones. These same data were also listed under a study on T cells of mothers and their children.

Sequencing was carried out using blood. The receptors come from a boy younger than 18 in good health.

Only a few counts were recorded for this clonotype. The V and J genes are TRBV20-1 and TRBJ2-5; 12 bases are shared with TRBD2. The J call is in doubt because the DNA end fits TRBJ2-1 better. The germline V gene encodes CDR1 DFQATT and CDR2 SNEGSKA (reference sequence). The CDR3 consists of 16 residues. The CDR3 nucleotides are TGCAGTGCTAGCTCTCTGACTAGCGGGAGTTTCGGTGAGCAGTTCTTC. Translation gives CSASSLTSGSFGEQFF.

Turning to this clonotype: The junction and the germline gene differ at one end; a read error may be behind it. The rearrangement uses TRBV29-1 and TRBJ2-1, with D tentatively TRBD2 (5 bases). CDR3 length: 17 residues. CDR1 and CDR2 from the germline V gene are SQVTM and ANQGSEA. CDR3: CGVEDSLASGAYNEQFF. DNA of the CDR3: TGCGGCGTTGAAGATTCCCTAGCTTCTGGGGCCTACAATGAGCAGTTCTTC.

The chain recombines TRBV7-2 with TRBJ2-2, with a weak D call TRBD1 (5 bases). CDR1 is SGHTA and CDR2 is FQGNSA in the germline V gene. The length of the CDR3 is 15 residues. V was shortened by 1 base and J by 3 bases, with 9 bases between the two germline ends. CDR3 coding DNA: TGTGCCAGCAGCTTAGTTGCCAGGGACACCGGGGAGCTGTTTTTT. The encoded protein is CASSLVARDTGELFF.

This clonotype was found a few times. CDR3 DNA sequence: TGTGCCAGCAGCTTATGGGCCAGGGGGCTTACCGGGGAGCTGTTTTTT. This encodes CASSLWARGLTGELFF. The chain joins TRBV7-2 to TRBJ2-2, with TRBD1 matching over 8 bases. The germline V gene has CDR1 SGHTA and CDR2 FQGNSA. With 2 bases clipped from V and 5 bases from J, the junction kept 7 bases outside the gene matches. The CDR3 has 16 residues. The full variable domain, completed using reference TRBV7-2 and TRBJ2-2, is GAGVSQSPSNKVTEKGKDVELRCDPISGHTALYWYRQSLGQGLEFLIYFQGNSAPDKSGLPSDRFSAERTGGSVSTLTIQRTQQEDSAVYLCASSLWARGLTGELFFGEGSRLTVL.

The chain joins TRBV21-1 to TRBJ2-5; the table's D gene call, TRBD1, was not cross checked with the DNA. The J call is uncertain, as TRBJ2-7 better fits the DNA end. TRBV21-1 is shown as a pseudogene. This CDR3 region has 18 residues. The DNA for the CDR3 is TGTGCCAGCAGCAAAGGGCGAGGAGGACAGGGGAACCACTACGAGCAGTACTTC. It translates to CASSKGRGGQGNHYEQYF.

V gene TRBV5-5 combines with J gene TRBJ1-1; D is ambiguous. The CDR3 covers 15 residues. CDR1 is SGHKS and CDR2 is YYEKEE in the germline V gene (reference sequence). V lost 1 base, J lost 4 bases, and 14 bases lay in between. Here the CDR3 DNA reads TGTGCCAGCAGCTTGTCGTGGGGTGGGGTCACTGAAGCTTTCTTT. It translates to CASSLSWGGVTEAFF.

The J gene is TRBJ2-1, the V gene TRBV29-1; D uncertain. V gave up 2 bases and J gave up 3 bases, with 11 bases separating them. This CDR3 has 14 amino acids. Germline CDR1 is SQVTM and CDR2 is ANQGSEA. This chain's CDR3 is CSVEIRMGYNEQFF. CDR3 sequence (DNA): TGCAGCGTTGAAATCCGAATGGGCTACAATGAGCAGTTCTTC.

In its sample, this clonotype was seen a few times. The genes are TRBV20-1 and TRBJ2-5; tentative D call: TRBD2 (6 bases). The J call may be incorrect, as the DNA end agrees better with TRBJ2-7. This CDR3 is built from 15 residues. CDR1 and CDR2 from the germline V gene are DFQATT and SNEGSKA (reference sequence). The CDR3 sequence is CSARDSRGSSYEQYF. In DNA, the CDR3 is TGCAGTGCTAGAGATTCCCGGGGGAGCTCCTACGAGCAGTACTTC.

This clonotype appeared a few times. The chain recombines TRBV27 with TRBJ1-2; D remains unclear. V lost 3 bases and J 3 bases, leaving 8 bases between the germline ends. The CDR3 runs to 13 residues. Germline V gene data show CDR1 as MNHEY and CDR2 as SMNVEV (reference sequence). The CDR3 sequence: CASSFLADYGYTF. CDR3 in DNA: TGTGCCAGCAGTTTTCTCGCGGACTATGGCTACACCTTC.

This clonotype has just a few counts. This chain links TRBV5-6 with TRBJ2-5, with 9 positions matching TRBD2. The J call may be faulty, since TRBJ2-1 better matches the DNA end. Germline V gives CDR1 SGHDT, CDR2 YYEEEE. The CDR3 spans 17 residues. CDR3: CASSSTLAAGGPYEQFF. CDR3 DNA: TGTGCCAGCAGCTCGACCCTAGCCGCGGGAGGGCCGTATGAGCAGTTCTTC.

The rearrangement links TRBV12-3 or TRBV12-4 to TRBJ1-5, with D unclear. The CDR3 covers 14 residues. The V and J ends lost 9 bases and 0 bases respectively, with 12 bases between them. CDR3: CASIDENSNQPQHF. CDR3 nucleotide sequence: TGTGCCAGTATAGACGAAAATAGCAATCAGCCCCAGCATTTT.

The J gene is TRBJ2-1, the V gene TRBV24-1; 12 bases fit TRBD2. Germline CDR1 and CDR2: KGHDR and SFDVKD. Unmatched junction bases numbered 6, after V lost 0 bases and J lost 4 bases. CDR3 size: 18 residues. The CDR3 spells CATSDLTSGGKLYNEQFF. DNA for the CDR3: TGTGCCACCAGTGATTTGACTAGCGGGGGGAAACTTTACAATGAGCAGTTCTTC.

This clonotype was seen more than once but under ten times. CDR3 residues: CASRTGGRRDEQFF. The CDR3 DNA reads TGTGCCAGCAGGACTGGCGGGAGACGGGATGAGCAGTTCTTC. This chain joins TRBV12-3 or TRBV12-4 and TRBJ2-5, with TRBD2 identical over 7 bases. The DNA end is more similar to TRBJ2-1, so the J call may be wrong. The CDR3 is 14 residues long.

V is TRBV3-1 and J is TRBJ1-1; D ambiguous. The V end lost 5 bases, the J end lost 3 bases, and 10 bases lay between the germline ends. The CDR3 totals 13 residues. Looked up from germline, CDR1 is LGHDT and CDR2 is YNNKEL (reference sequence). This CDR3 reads CASSYRADTEAFF. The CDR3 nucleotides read TGTGCCAGCAGCTACCGAGCGGACACTGAAGCTTTCTTT.

CDR3 coding DNA: TGTGCCAGCAGTGCGCCTAGCACAGATACGCAGTATTTT. The encoded protein is CASSAPSTDTQYF. The chain couples TRBV28 to TRBJ2-3; D gene unclear. Germline V gives CDR1 MDHEN, CDR2 SYDVKM. Trimming took off 5 bases at V and 0 bases at J, with 6 bases between the two ends. The CDR3 covers 13 residues.

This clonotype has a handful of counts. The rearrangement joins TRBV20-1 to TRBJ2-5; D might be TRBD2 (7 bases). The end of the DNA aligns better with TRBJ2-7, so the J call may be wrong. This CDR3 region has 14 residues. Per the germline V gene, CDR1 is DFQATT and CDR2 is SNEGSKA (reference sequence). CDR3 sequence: CSARDWGGSDEQYF. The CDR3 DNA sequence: TGCAGTGCTAGAGACTGGGGGGGCTCTGACGAGCAGTACTTC.

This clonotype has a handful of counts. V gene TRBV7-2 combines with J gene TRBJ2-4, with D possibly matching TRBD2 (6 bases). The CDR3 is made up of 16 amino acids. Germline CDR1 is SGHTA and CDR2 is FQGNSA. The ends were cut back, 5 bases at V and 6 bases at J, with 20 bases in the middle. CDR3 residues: CASSPVRGGTGNIQYF. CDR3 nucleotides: TGTGCCAGCAGCCCCGTACGGGGAGGAACTGGAAACATTCAGTACTTC. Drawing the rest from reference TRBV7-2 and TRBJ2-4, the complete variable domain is GAGVSQSPSNKVTEKGKDVELRCDPISGHTALYWYRQSLGQGLEFLIYFQGNSAPDKSGLPSDRFSAERTGGSVSTLTIQRTQQEDSAVYLCASSPVRGGTGNIQYFGAGTRLSVL.

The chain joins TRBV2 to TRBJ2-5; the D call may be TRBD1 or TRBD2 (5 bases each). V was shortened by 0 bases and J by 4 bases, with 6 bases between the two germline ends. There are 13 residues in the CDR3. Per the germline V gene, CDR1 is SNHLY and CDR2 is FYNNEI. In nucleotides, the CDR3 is TGTGCCAGCAGTGAAGCTGGGACAGAGACCCAGTACTTC. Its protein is CASSEAGTETQYF.

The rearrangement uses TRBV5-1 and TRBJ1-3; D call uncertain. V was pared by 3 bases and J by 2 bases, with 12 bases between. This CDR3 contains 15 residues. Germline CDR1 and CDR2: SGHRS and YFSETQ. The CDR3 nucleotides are TGCGCCAGCAGCTGGGAGTTAGAGGCTGGAAACACCATATATTTT. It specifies CASSWELEAGNTIYF.

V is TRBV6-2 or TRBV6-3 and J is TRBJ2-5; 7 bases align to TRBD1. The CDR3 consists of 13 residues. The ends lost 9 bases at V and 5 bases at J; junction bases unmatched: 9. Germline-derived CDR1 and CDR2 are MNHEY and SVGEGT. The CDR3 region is CASSEGAWETQYF. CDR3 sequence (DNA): TGTGCCAGTTCCGAGGGGGCCTGGGAGACCCAGTACTTC.

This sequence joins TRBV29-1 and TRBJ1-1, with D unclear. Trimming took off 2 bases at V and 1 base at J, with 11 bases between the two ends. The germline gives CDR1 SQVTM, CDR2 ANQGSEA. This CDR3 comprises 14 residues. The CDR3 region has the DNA TGCAGCGTTGAAATAATGCGGGGGAACACTGAAGCTTTCTTT. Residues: CSVEIMRGNTEAFF.

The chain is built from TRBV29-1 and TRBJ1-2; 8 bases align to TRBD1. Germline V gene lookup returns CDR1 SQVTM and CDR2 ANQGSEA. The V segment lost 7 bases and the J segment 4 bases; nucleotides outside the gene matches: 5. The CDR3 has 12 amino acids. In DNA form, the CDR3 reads TGCAGCGCCGACAGGGGAACCTATGGCTACACCTTC. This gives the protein CSADRGTYGYTF.

Here the CDR3 reads CSASRQVLYEQYF. The CDR3 coding sequence is TGCAGTGCTAGTAGACAGGTTCTGTACGAGCAGTACTTC. This chain uses TRBV20-1 with TRBJ2-7; a possible D gene is TRBD1 (6 bases). CDR1 is DFQATT and CDR2 is SNEGSKA in the germline V gene (reference sequence). V dropped 3 bases and J dropped 4 bases, with 13 bases sitting between them. The CDR3 is 13 residues long.